This T cell receptor beta chain stems from a study of vaccination effects on CD4 cells after COVID-19. Study overall: Everyone in the study got two shots of either the BNT162b2 or mRNA-1273 vaccine.

Study results and limitations: Whether induced by infection or by vaccine, clones showed marked clonal contraction late after vaccination.

The germline CDR1 and CDR2 sequences are SGHNT and YYREEE (reference sequence). V lost 1 base and J 6 bases, leaving 12 bases between the germline ends. The CDR3 runs to 14 residues. Of note for this clone: The antigen is undetermined.

Some clones are missing from TCRdb's copy, which holds only in-frame ones; the method was immunoSEQ multiplex PCR. Seen here are around 49,000 clones, more than 60% observed once, and the top ten hold around a third. Using viral peptide pools, the ViraFEST assay grew out antigen-specific CD4+ T cells prior to sequencing. Upon completion of 10 days in culture, CD4+ T cells were isolated. SARS-CoV-2 infection was confirmed by PCR in the person between March and December 2020. The material sequenced was CD4+ T cells from PBMCs cultured with a peptide pool, taken before COVID-19 vaccination. The rearrangement uses TRBV5-4 and TRBJ2-3; perhaps D is TRBD1 or TRBD2 (5 bases each). This TCR came from a human donor who had a prior SARS-CoV-2 infection. CDR3 residues: CASSLSGTEDTQYF. The CDR3 coding sequence is TGTGCCAGCAGCTTGTCAGGGACGGAGGATACGCAGTATTTT.